The present T cell receptor (beta chain) was sequenced within a study of shared clonotypes between healthy human individuals. Study-level information: The people who gave samples were a couple of women and a few men aged 18 to 49. Regarding the study as a whole: The generation probabilities recorded for non-shared clonotypes fell below those of clonotypes shared by all four donors. Limitation of the genetic and exposure-history diversity represented came from the few donors.

The CDR3 is 15 residues long. Per germline, CDR1 SSHAT and CDR2 FNYEAQ (reference sequence). As for this clone: The antigen remains unidentified. One end of the junction does not line up with germline, which may come from a read error.

TCRdb keeps only in-frame clones here, not all; method: immunoSEQ multiplex PCR. The sample has more than 1.2 million clones; around 98.5% are singletons. The sequenced material came from naive CD4+ T cells sorted from blood. The subset: CD45RA+ positively selected. This clonotype was obtained from a man aged 25-45 years in good health. V usage is TRBV7-7 and J usage is TRBJ2-3, with 7 bases aligning to TRBD2. CDR3 sequence (DNA): TGTGCTAGCAGCTTAGGGACTAAAAGCACAGATACGCAGTATTTT. It codes for CASSLGTKSTDTQYF.